Presented here are 8 T cell receptor beta chains from one specimen sequenced in a study of CD8+ T cells in alopecia areata. Treatment indicated: oral pan-JAK inhibitor, 5-10 mg twice daily. RNA was isolated and reverse transcribed to cDNA, the sequencing template. This table comes from immunoSEQ multiplex PCR, and its TCRdb copy is limited to in-frame clones, with some not included. The table records about 160,000 clones, just over 65% of them present only once. Sequences were derived from CD4+ T cells sorted from blood, sampled at week 4, from a patient treated with tofacitinib. Receptors were obtained from a human donor with alopecia areata.

This chain's CDR3 is CASSLMNEQYF. Written as DNA, the CDR3 is TGTGCCAGCAGCTTAATGAACGAGCAGTACTTC. V is TRBV7-9 and J is TRBJ2-7; the D is unclear. The CDR3 is 11 amino acids. In germline, CDR1 is SEHNR, CDR2 FQNEAQ (reference sequence). Trimming stripped 2 bases from V and 5 bases from J, with 4 bases between.

The chain carries TRBV7-2 and TRBJ1-2; D perhaps matches TRBD1 (5 bases). Germline V gene data show CDR1 as SGHTA and CDR2 as FQGNSA. The CDR3 length is 14 residues. The V end lost 3 bases, the J end lost 4 bases, and 12 bases lay between the germline ends. In DNA form, the CDR3 reads TGTGCCAGCAGCTTTGGGGGTTCGGGCTATGGCTACACCTTC. This encodes CASSFGGSGYGYTF.

The V and J genes are TRBV7-3 and TRBJ1-5, with unresolved D. The V gene's germline CDR1 is SGHTA and CDR2 FQGTGA. CDR3 length: 13 residues. Trimming stripped 6 bases from V and 4 bases from J, with 10 bases between. In DNA form, the CDR3 reads TGTGCCAGCAGTGTCGGTCCTAATCAGCCCCAGCATTTT. Protein product: CASSVGPNQPQHF.

This clone was seen more than once but under ten times. The rearrangement joins TRBV6-6 to TRBJ1-3; D is undetermined. V gave up 6 bases and J gave up 4 bases, with 7 bases separating them. From germline, CDR1 is MNHNY and CDR2 SVGAGI (reference sequence). This CDR3 comprises 12 residues. DNA of the CDR3: TGTGCCAGCAGCCCCTCCGGAAACACCATATATTTT. As protein: CASSPSGNTIYF.

This chain connects TRBV5-1 to TRBJ2-7; D possibly corresponds to TRBD2 (5 bases). In germline, CDR1 is SGHRS, CDR2 YFSETQ. V was shortened by 8 bases and J by 0 bases, with 18 bases between the two germline ends. This CDR3 region has 15 residues. This CDR3 is CASSSGGSRSYEQYF. In nucleotides, the CDR3 is TGCGCCAGTTCCTCAGGCGGGTCCCGCTCCTACGAGCAGTACTTC.

This chain uses TRBV19 with TRBJ2-7; a weak D match, TRBD2 (6 bases). The germline V gene has CDR1 LNHDA and CDR2 SQIVND (reference sequence). CDR3 size: 14 residues. With 8 bases removed from V and 2 bases from J, the gap between germline ends came to 16 bases. This CDR3 is CASAPGLGTYEQYF. The CDR3 DNA is TGTGCCAGTGCTCCGGGACTCGGAACCTACGAGCAGTACTTC.

A single count supports this clone. The chain combines TRBV29-1 with TRBJ1-2; D is uncertain. Germline assignment: CDR1 SQVTM and CDR2 ANQGSEA. CDR3 size: 12 residues. With 7 bases removed from V and 8 bases from J, the gap between germline ends came to 17 bases. CDR3 sequence reads: CSASASPRGYTF. Here the CDR3 DNA reads TGCAGCGCGTCCGCGAGTCCGAGGGGCTACACCTTC.

The sample holds a few counts of this clone. This same CDR3 is encoded by further DNA sequences in the sample. The genes are TRBV27 and TRBJ1-2, with unresolved D. Per the germline V gene, CDR1 is MNHEY and CDR2 is SMNVEV (reference sequence). CDR3 length: 13 amino acids. Trimming left V 0 bases short and J 4 bases short, with 6 bases between. The CDR3 DNA reads TGTGCCAGCAGTTTATCTGGGTTCTATGGCTACACCTTC. As protein: CASSLSGFYGYTF.